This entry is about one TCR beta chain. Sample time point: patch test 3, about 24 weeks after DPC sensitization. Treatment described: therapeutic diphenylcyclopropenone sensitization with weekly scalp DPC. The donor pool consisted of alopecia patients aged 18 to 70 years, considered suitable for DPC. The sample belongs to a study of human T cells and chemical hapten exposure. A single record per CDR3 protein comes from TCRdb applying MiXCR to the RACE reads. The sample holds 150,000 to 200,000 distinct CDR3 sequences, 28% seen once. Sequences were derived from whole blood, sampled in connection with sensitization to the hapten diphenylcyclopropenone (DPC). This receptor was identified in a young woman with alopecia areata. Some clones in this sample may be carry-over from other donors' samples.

DNA of the CDR3: TGTGCCAGCAGATCGACAGGTATGAACACTGAAGCTTTCTTT. Encoded protein: CASRSTGMNTEAFF. The genes are TRBV12-3 or TRBV12-4 and TRBJ1-1; D perhaps matches TRBD1 (6 bases). CDR3 length equals 14 residues. V was clipped by 6 bases and J by 0 bases, with 11 bases between them.